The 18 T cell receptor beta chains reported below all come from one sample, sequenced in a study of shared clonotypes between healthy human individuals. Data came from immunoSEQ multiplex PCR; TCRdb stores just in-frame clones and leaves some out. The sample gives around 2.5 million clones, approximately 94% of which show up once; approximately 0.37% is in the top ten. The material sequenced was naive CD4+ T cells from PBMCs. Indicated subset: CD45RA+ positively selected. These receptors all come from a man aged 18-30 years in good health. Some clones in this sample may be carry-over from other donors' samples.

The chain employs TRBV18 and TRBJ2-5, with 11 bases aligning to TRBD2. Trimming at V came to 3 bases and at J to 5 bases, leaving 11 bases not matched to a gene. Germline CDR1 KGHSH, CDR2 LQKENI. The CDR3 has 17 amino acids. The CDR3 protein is CASSPLGLAGPLETQYF. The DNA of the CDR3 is TGTGCCAGCTCACCCCTCGGACTAGCGGGCCCCTTGGAGACCCAGTACTTC.

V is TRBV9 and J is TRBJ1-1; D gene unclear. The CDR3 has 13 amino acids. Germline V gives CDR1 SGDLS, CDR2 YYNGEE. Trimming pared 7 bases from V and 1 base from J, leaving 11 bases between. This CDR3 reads CASGERGNTEAFF. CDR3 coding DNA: TGTGCCAGCGGGGAGCGGGGGAACACTGAAGCTTTCTTT.

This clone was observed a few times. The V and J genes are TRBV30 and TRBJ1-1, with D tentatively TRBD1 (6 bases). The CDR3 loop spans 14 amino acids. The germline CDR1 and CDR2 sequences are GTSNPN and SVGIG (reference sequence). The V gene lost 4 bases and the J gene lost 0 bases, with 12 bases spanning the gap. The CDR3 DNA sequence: TGTGCCTGGAAAAGGGACACCCTGAACACTGAAGCTTTCTTT. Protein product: CAWKRDTLNTEAFF.

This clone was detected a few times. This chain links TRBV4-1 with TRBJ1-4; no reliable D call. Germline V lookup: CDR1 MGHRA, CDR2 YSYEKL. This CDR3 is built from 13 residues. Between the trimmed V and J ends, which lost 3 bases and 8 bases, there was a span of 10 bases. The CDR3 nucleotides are TGCGCCAGCAGCCAGTGGGCTGGGGAAAAACTGTTTTTT. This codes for CASSQWAGEKLFF.

The CDR3 sequence is CASSFVGSANTEAFF. The DNA of the CDR3 is TGTGCCAGCAGCTTCGTGGGGTCAGCGAACACTGAAGCTTTCTTT. The V and J genes are TRBV7-2 and TRBJ1-1; no definite D call. Germline V gene lookup returns CDR1 SGHTA and CDR2 FQGNSA. The length of the CDR3 is 15 residues. Trimming stripped 3 bases from V and 1 base from J, with 12 bases between. The complete variable domain, with remaining parts taken from reference TRBV7-2 and TRBJ1-1, reads GAGVSQSPSNKVTEKGKDVELRCDPISGHTALYWYRQSLGQGLEFLIYFQGNSAPDKSGLPSDRFSAERTGGSVSTLTIQRTQQEDSAVYLCASSFVGSANTEAFFGQGTRLTVV.

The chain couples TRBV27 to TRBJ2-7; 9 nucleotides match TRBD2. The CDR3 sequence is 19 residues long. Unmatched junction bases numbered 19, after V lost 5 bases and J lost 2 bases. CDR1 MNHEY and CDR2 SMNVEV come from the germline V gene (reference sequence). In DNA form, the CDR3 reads TGTGCCAGCAGTCCCTCGGTCGGGAGGGCTAGCGGGGATACCTACGAGCAGTACTTC. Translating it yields CASSPSVGRASGDTYEQYF.

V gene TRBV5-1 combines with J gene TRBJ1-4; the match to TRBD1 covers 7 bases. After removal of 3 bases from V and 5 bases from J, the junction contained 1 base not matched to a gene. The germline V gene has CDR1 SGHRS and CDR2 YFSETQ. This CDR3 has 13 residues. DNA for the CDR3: TGCGCCAGCAGCTCGACAGGGAATGAAAAACTGTTTTTT. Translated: CASSSTGNEKLFF.

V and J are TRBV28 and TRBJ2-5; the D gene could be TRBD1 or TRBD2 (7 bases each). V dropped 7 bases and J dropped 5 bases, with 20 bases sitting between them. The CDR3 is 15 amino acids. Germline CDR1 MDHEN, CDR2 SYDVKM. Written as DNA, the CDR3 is TGTGCCAGCACGACATGGGAGGGGGCTCGGGAGACCCAGTACTTC. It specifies CASTTWEGARETQYF.

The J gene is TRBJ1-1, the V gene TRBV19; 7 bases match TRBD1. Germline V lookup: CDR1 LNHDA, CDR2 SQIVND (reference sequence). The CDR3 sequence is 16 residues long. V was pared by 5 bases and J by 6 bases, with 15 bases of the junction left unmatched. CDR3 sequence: CASSSKKTGRRAEAFF. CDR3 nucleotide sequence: TGTGCCAGTAGTTCGAAAAAGACAGGGAGACGGGCTGAAGCTTTCTTT.

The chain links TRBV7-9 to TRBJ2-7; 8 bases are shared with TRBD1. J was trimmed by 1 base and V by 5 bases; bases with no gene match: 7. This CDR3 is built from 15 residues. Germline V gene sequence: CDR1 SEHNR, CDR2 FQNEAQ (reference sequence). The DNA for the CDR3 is TGTGCCAGCAGCCTGACGGGACAGGAGTCCTACGAGCAGTACTTC. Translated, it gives CASSLTGQESYEQYF.

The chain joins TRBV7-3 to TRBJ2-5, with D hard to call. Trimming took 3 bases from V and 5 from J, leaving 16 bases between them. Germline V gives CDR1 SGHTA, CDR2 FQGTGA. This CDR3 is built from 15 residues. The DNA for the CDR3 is TGTGCCAGCAGCTTGAACGTTGGGTTCGGGGAGACCCAGTACTTC. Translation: CASSLNVGFGETQYF.

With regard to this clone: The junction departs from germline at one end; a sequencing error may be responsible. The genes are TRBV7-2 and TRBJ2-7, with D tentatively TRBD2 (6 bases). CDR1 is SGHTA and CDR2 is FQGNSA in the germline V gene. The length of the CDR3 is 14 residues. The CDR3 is CASLTGSSSFEQYF. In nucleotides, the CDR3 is TGTGCCAGCCTTACCGGGAGTTCTTCCTTCGAGCAGTACTTC. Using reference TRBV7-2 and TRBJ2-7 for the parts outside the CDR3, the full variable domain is GAGVSQSPSNKVTEKGKDVELRCDPISGHTALYWYRQSLGQGLEFLIYFQGNSAPDKSGLPSDRFSAERTGGSVSTLTIQRTQQEDSAVYLCASLTGSSSFEQYFGPGTRLTVT.

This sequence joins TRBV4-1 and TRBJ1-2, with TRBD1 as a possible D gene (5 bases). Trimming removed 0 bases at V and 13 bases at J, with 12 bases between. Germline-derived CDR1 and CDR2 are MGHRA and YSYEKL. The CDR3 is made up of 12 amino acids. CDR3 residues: CASSQDRGWRTF. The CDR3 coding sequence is TGCGCCAGCAGCCAAGATAGGGGTTGGCGCACCTTC.

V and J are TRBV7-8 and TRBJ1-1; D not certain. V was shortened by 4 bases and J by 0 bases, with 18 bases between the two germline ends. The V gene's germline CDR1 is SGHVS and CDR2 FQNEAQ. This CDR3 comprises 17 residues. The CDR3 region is CASSSPKTIFMNTEAFF. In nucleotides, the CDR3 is TGTGCCAGCAGCTCGCCAAAGACTATCTTCATGAACACTGAAGCTTTCTTT.

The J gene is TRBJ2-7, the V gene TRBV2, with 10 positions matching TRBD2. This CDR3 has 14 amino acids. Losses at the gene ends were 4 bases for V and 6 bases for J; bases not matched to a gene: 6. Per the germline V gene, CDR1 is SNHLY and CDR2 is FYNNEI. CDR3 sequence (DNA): TGTGCCAGCAGTGCTAGCGGGAGTAGGGTCGAGCAGTACTTC. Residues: CASSASGSRVEQYF.

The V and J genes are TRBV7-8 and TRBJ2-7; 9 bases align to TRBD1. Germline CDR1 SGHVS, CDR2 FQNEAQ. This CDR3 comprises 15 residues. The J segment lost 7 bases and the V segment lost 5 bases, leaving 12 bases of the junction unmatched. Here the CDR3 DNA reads TGTGCCAGCAGCCTCAAAAGGACAGGGGCGGGTGAGCAGTACTTC. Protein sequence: CASSLKRTGAGEQYF.

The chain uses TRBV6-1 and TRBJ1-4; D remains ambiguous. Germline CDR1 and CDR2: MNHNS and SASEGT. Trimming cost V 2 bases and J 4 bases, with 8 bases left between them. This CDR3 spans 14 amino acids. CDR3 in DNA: TGTGCCAGCAGTGAAAAGGGAGGTAATGAAAAACTGTTTTTT. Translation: CASSEKGGNEKLFF.

CDR3 sequence (DNA): TGTGCCAGCAGTGACAGGGGCCGACAGTTCTTC. Translating gives CASSDRGRQFF. The chain has TRBV28 and TRBJ2-1; 8 bases match TRBD1. The germline CDR1 and CDR2 sequences are MDHEN and SYDVKM. The CDR3 runs 11 residues. Trimming at V came to 5 bases and at J to 13 bases, leaving 4 bases not matched to a gene.